This TCR beta chain originates from a study of blood T cell repertoires in COVID-19. Turning to the study itself: The United States, Italy and Spain were the sources of the acute and convalescent COVID-19 samples.

Germline CDR1 and CDR2: SEHNR and FQNEAQ (reference sequence). The V gene end was trimmed by 1 base and the J gene end by 4 bases; junction bases not matched to a gene: 4. CDR3 length: 15 residues. This clone came up once. This table comes from immunoSEQ multiplex PCR, and its TCRdb copy is limited to in-frame clones, with some not included. Of nearly 400,000 clones listed, about nine tenths are singletons. The V gene is TRBV7-9, the J gene TRBJ1-2; TRBD1 aligns across 9 bases. The TCR originated in a woman aged 25 to 39 who had recovered from COVID-19. The sample taken for sequencing was PBMCs or T cells enriched from blood (not recorded which). The CDR3 here is CASSLGGQGTYGYTF. CDR3 DNA: TGTGCCAGCAGCTTAGGGGGACAGGGCACCTATGGCTACACCTTC.